This entry lists 2 T cell receptor beta chains sequenced from one sample in a study of T cell responses to AZD1222 COVID-19 vaccine. Data came from immunoSEQ multiplex PCR; TCRdb stores just in-frame clones and leaves some out. The sample has over 85,000 clones; around 82% are singletons. The sample in question was peripheral blood, obtained on day 0 of AZD1222 vaccination. The receptors were sampled from an adult in good health.

CDR3 bases: TGTGCCAGCACCCGCGGAGGAAACACCGGGGAGCTGTTTTTT. Protein: CASTRGGNTGELFF. The chain recombines TRBV3-1 (or the pseudogene TRBV3-2) with TRBJ2-2; tentatively, D is TRBD2 (5 bases). Germline V gene data show CDR1 as LGHDT and CDR2 as YNNKEL (reference sequence). This CDR3 is built from 14 residues. V gave up 7 bases and J gave up 2 bases, with 11 bases separating them.

DNA for the CDR3: TGTGCCAGCAGCCCCCGCGGGGGGTCAGGCGCCGGGGAGCTGTTTTTT. Translated: CASSPRGGSGAGELFF. V is TRBV7-6 and J is TRBJ2-2; 8 nucleotides match TRBD2. The CDR3 is 16 residues long. Germline assignment: CDR1 SGHVS and CDR2 FNYEAQ. V shed 5 bases and J 6 bases; nucleotides not matched to a gene: 11.